This T cell receptor beta chain appears in the sequencing data of a study of metastatic and nonmetastatic thyroid tumors. The wider study: Across peripheral blood and tumor or nodule tissue samples taken from malignant and benign thyroid patients, the repertoires were compared with one another.

This clone has a count of ten or more. Its antigen is not identified. Original handling: It was from CDR3 differences across clinicopathological groups that a distant-metastasis classifier for papillary thyroid cancer was built. TCRdb re-processed the PCR reads through MiXCR. The V and J calls were not made by the authors but by TCRdb's processing. The profile shows 26,000 or so clones, roughly 15% of them singletons. The CDR3 loop spans 14 amino acids. Trimming took off 4 bases at V and 8 bases at J, with 14 bases between the two ends. Germline CDR1 and CDR2: SNHLY and FYNNEI. Every patient was untreated before thyroid surgery. Study-wide results and limits: Across blood and tumor, TCR beta diversity in malignant thyroid tumors was reportedly significantly higher than in benign nodules.

The receptor was derived from a male donor with papillary thyroid cancer or a benign thyroid nodule (not recorded which). Some clones in this sample may be carry-over from other donors' samples. This chain links TRBV2 with TRBJ1-4; tentatively, D is TRBD1 (6 bases). The sample consisted of blood. CDR3 sequence (DNA): TGTGCCAGCAGTGTGGACAGTCGAGGGGAAAAACTGTTTTTT. It yields the protein CASSVDSRGEKLFF.